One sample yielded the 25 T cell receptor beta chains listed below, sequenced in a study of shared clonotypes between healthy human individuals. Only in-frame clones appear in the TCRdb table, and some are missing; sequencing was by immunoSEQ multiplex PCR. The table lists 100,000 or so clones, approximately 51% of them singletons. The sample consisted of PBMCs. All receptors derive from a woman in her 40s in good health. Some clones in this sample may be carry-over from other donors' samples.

Here the CDR3 DNA reads TGTGCCAGCAGCCCTCTAGCGGGGGTATACAATGAGCAGTTCTTC. It specifies CASSPLAGVYNEQFF. The V and J genes are TRBV7-2 and TRBJ2-1; 10 positions match TRBD2. Germline CDR1 reads SGHTA; CDR2 reads FQGNSA. CDR3 size: 15 residues. V was pared by 5 bases and J by 4 bases, with 5 bases of the junction left unmatched.

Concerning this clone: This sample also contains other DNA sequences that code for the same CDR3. CDR3 DNA: TGCAGCTTCACACTAGTTGTCAGAGAGACCCAGTACTTC. As protein: CSFTLVVRETQYF. V gene TRBV29-1 combines with J gene TRBJ2-5; weak D call: TRBD2 (5 bases). Per germline, CDR1 SQVTM and CDR2 ANQGSEA. V was pared by 8 bases and J by 4 bases, with 17 bases between. CDR3 length equals 13 residues.

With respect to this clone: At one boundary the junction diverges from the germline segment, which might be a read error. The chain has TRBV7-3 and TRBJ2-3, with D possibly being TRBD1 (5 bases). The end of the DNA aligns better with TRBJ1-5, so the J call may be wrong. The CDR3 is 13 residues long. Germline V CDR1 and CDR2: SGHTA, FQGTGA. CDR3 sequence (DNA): TGTGCCAACAGCTTAGTAGGGGCAGATACGCAGCATTTT. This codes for CANSLVGADTQHF.

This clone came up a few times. CDR3 amino acids: CASSKGRQNTEAFF. The CDR3 nucleotides read TGTGCCAGCAGCAAAGGTAGGCAGAACACTGAAGCTTTCTTT. The chain carries TRBV11-1 and TRBJ1-1; D is uncertain. CDR3 size: 14 residues. The V and J ends lost 5 bases and 1 base respectively, with 11 bases between them. Germline V lookup: CDR1 SGHAT, CDR2 FQDESV (reference sequence).

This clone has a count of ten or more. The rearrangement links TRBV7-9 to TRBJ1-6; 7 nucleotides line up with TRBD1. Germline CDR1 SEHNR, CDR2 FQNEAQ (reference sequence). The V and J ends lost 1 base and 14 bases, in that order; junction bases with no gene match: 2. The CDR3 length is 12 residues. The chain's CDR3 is CASSLVDRALHF. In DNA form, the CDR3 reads TGTGCCAGCAGCTTAGTAGACAGGGCCCTCCACTTT.

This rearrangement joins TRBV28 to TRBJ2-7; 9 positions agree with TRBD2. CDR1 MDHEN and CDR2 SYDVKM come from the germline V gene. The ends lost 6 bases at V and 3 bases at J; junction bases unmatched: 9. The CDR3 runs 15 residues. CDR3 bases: TGTGCCAGCAGCCCGAGCGGGAGGTTAAGCTACGAGCAGTACTTC. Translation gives CASSPSGRLSYEQYF.

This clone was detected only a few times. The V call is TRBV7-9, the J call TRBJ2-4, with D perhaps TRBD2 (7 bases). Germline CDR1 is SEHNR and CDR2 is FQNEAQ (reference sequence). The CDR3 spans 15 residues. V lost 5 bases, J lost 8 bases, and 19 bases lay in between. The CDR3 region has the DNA TGTGCCAGCAGCCCCTCCAGGGGACTAAGAGACATTCAGTACTTC. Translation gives CASSPSRGLRDIQYF.

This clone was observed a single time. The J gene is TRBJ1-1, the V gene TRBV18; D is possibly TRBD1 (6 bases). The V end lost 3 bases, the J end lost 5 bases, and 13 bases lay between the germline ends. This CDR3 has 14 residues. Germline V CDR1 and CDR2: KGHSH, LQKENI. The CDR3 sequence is CASSPSRGGTEAFF. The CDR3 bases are TGTGCCAGCTCACCTAGCAGGGGAGGGACTGAAGCTTTCTTT. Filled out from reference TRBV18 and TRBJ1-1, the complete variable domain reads NAGVMQNPRHLVRRRGQEARLRCSPMKGHSHVYWYRQLPEEGLKFMVYLQKENIIDESGMPKERFSAEFPKEGPSILRIQQVVRGDSAAYFCASSPSRGGTEAFFGQGTRLTVV.

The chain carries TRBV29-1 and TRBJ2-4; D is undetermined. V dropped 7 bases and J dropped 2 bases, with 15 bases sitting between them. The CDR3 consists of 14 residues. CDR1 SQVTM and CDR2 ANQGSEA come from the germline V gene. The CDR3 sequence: CSAAKGDSKNIQYF. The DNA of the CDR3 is TGCAGCGCCGCGAAAGGAGATTCCAAAAACATTCAGTACTTC.

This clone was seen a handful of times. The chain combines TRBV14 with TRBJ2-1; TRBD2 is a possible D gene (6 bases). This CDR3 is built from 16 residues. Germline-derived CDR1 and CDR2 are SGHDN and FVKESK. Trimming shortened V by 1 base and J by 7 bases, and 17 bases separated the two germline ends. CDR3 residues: CASSQGGSGRGNEQFF. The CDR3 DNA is TGTGCCAGCAGCCAAGGGGGTAGCGGCCGGGGTAATGAGCAGTTCTTC.

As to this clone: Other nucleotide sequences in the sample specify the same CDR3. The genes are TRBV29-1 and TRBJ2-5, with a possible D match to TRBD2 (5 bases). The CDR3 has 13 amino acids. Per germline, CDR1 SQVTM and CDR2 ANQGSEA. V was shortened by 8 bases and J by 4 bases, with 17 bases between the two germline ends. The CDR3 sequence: CSFTLVVRETQYF. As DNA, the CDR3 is TGCAGCTTCACACTAGTCGTCAGAGAGACCCAGTACTTC. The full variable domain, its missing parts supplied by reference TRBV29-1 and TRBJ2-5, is SAVISQKPSRDICQRGTSLTIQCQVDSQVTMMFWYRQQPGQSLTLIATANQGSEATYESGFVIDKFPISRPNLTFSTLTVSNMSPEDSSIYLCSFTLVVRETQYFGPGTRLLVL.

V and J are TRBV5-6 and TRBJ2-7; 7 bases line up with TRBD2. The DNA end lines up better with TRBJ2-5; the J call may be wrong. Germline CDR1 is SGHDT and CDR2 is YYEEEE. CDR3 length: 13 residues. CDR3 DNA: TGTGCCAGCAGCGCGGGGGTCCAAGAGACCCAGTACTTC. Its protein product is CASSAGVQETQYF.

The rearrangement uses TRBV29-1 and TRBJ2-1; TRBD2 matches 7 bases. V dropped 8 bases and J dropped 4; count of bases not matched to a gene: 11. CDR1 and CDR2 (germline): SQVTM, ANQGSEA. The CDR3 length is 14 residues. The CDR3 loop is CSTPAGNDYNEQFF. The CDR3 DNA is TGCAGCACCCCAGCGGGAAACGATTACAATGAGCAGTTCTTC.

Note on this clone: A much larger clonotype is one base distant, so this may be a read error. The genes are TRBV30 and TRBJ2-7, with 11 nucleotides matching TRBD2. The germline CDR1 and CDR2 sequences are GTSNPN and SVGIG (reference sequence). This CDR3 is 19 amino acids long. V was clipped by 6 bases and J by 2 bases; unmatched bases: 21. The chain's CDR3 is CACRQDQLAGVLQTYEQYF. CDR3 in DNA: TGTGCCTGCCGGCAGGATCAACTAGCGGGAGTTCTACAAACCTACGAGCAGTACTTC.

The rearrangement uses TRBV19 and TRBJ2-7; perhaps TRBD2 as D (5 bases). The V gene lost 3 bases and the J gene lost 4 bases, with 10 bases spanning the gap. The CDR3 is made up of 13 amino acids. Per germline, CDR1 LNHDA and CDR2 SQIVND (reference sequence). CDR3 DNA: TGTGCCAGTAGTATGGACTTCTCATACGAGCAGTACTTC. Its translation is CASSMDFSYEQYF.

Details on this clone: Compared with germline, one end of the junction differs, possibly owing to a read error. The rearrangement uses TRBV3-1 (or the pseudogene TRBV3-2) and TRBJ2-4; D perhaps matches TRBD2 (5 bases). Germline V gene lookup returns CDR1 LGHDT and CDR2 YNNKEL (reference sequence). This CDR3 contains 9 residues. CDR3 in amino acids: CASSQCGHF. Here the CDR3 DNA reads TGTGCCAGCAGCCAATGCGGGCACTTC.

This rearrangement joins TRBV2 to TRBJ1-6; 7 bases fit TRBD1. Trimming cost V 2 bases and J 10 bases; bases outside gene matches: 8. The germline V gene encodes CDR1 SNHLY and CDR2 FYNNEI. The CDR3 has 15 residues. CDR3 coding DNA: TGTGCCAGCAGTGAATACGCAGGGGGAGGATCACCCCTCCACTTT. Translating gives CASSEYAGGGSPLHF.

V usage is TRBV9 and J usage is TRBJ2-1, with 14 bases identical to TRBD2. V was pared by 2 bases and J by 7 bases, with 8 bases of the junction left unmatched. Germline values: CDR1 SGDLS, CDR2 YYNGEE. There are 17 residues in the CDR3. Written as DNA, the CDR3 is TGTGCCAGCAGCGTTGTGTCGGGACTAGCGGGAGTGAATGAGCAGTTCTTC. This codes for CASSVVSGLAGVNEQFF.

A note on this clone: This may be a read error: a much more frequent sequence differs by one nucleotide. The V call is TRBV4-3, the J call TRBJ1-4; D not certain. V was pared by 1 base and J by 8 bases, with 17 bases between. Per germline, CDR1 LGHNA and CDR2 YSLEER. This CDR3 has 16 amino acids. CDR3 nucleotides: TGCGCCAGCAGCCAAGGACGGGGTGGGGTAGGAGAAAAACTGTTTTTT. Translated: CASSQGRGGVGEKLFF.

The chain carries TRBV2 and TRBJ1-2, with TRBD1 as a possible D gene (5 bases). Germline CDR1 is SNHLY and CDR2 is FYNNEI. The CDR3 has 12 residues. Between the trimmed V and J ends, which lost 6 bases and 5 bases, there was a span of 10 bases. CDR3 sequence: CASSKTDYGYTF. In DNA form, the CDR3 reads TGTGCCAGCAGCAAGACAGATTATGGCTACACCTTC.

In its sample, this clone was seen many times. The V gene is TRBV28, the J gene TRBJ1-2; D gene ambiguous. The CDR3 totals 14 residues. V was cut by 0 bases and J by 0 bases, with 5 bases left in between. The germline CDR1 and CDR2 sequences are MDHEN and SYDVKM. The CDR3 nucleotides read TGTGCCAGCAGTTTATGGGCGGCTAACTATGGCTACACCTTC. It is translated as CASSLWAANYGYTF.

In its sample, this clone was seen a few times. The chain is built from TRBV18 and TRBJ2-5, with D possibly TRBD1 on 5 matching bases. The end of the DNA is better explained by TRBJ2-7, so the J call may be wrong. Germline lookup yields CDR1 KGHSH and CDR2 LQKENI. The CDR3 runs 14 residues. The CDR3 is CASSPIRQTYEQYF. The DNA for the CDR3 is TGTGCCAGCTCACCAATCCGACAGACCTACGAGCAGTACTTC.

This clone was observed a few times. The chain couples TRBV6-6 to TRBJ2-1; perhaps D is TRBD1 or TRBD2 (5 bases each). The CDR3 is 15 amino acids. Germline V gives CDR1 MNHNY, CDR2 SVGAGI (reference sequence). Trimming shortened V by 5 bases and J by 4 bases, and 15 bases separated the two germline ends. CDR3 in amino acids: CASSKTGTLYNEQFF. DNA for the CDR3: TGTGCCAGCAGTAAAACCGGGACCCTTTACAATGAGCAGTTCTTC.

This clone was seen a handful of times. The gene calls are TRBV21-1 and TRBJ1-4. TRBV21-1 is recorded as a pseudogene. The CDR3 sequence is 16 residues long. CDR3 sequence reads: CASKDGEPATNEKLFF. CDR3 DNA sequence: TGTGCCAGCAAAGACGGGGAACCAGCAACTAATGAAAAACTGTTTTTT.

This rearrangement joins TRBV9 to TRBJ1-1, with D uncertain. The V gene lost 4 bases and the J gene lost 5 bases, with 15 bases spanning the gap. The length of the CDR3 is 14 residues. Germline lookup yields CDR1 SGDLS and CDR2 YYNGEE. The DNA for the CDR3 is TGTGCCAGCAGCCCCCTTGAGGCGGGGACTGAAGCTTTCTTT. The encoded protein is CASSPLEAGTEAFF.